Below are 18 T cell receptor beta chains sequenced from a single sample in a study of T cell responses to AZD1222 COVID-19 vaccine. Sequenced by immunoSEQ multiplex PCR; TCRdb stores in-frame clones only, minus some. Of 90,000 to 110,000 clones in the sample, 87% are singletons; the top ten hold approximately 5.2%. The material sequenced was peripheral blood, taken on day 0 of AZD1222 vaccination. Receptors originate from an adult in good health.

The V call is TRBV29-1, the J call TRBJ2-1, with a tentative D call TRBD2 (6 bases). The V end lost 7 bases, the J end lost 9 bases, and 13 bases lay between the germline ends. This CDR3 contains 11 residues. Germline V gene data show CDR1 as SQVTM and CDR2 as ANQGSEA. In DNA form, the CDR3 reads TGCAGCGCCTCGACTAGTAGTGAGCAGTTCTTC. It translates to CSASTSSEQFF.

The V and J genes are TRBV7-9 and TRBJ2-2, with D possibly TRBD1 on 6 matching bases. Per the germline V gene, CDR1 is SEHNR and CDR2 is FQNEAQ (reference sequence). The length of the CDR3 is 14 residues. The ends were cut back, 8 bases at V and 4 bases at J, with 14 bases in the middle. CDR3 nucleotide sequence: TGTGCCAGCTCCTTGGACAGATTCACCGGGGAGCTGTTTTTT. It is translated as CASSLDRFTGELFF. The variable domain in full, with the rest retrieved from reference TRBV7-9 and TRBJ2-2, is DTGVSQNPRHKITKRGQNVTFRCDPISEHNRLYWYRQTLGQGPEFLTYFQNEAQLEKSRLLSDRFSAERPKGSFSTLEIQRTEQGDSAMYLCASSLDRFTGELFFGEGSRLTVL.

This clone has just one count. J is TRBJ2-2 and V is TRBV6-5, with D perhaps TRBD1 (5 bases). Trimming stripped 10 bases from V and 5 bases from J, with 17 bases between. Germline-derived CDR1 and CDR2 are MNHEY and SVGAGI. The CDR3 runs 14 residues. The CDR3 nucleotides read TGTGCCACCAAAGGGGCCGGGCGTACCGGGGAGCTGTTTTTT. This translates into CATKGAGRTGELFF.

This clone has a handful of counts. The CDR3 coding sequence is TGTGCCAGCAGCAAAGTACAGGGCAGGGCCCCTGGCAATCAGCCCCAGCATTTT. Protein sequence: CASSKVQGRAPGNQPQHF. This chain links TRBV21-1 with TRBJ1-5; TRBD1, the table's D call, was not compared with the DNA. TRBV21-1 is flagged as a pseudogene. CDR3 length: 18 residues.

CDR3 bases: TGTGCCAGCAGCTCCGGGACAGGGTGGAATTCACCCCTCCACTTT. Amino acid sequence: CASSSGTGWNSPLHF. The chain is built from TRBV7-9 and TRBJ1-6; TRBD1 agrees at 9 bases. This CDR3 has 15 amino acids. The germline gives CDR1 SEHNR, CDR2 FQNEAQ (reference sequence). The J segment lost 7 bases and the V segment lost 4 bases, leaving 5 bases of the junction unmatched.

The genes are TRBV11-2 and TRBJ1-1, with 9 bases aligning to TRBD1. Germline V gives CDR1 SGHAT, CDR2 FQNNGV. The ends lost 4 bases at V and 8 bases at J; junction bases unmatched: 5. The CDR3 sequence is 13 residues long. The CDR3 loop is CASSSGTGFEAFF. The DNA of the CDR3 is TGTGCCAGCAGCTCCGGGACAGGGTTCGAAGCTTTCTTT. The complete variable domain, with remaining parts taken from reference TRBV11-2 and TRBJ1-1, reads EAGVAQSPRYKIIEKRQSVAFWCNPISGHATLYWYQQILGQGPKLLIQFQNNGVVDDSQLPKDRFSAERLKGVDSTLKIQPAKLEDSAVYLCASSSGTGFEAFFGQGTRLTVV.

This chain connects TRBV28 to TRBJ2-5; TRBD2 aligns across 11 bases. Germline V gene lookup returns CDR1 MDHEN and CDR2 SYDVKM. J gave up 5 bases and V 6 bases, and 11 bases lay outside the gene matches. This CDR3 comprises 16 residues. CDR3 DNA: TGTGCCAGCAGAAATAGCGGGAGGGCAGCATCGGAGACCCAGTACTTC. Amino acid sequence: CASRNSGRAASETQYF.

The rearrangement links TRBV5-4 to TRBJ2-5; D might be TRBD1 (6 bases). CDR3 length: 16 amino acids. V gave up 3 bases and J gave up 5 bases, with 20 bases separating them. Germline CDR1 and CDR2: SGHNT and YYREEE (reference sequence). The CDR3 loop is CASSSRIAGVRETQYF. The CDR3, as DNA: TGTGCCAGCAGCTCGAGAATCGCAGGGGTACGGGAGACCCAGTACTTC.

A few counts support this clone. The chain couples TRBV11-2 to TRBJ2-3; 7 positions agree with TRBD1. Germline V gene lookup returns CDR1 SGHAT and CDR2 FQNNGV. The CDR3 is 17 amino acids. V was clipped by 7 bases and J by 2 bases; unmatched bases: 15. Here the CDR3 DNA reads TGTGCCAGCACCATAGTAGGGCATAGGGGGCCCACAGATACGCAGTATTTT. Translating it yields CASTIVGHRGPTDTQYF.

J is TRBJ1-6 and V is TRBV6-4; D uncertain. CDR3 length: 14 amino acids. Germline V gene lookup returns CDR1 MRHNA and CDR2 SNTAGT. Trimming took off 2 bases at V and 10 bases at J, with 12 bases between the two ends. CDR3 sequence (DNA): TGTGCCAGCAGTGACCTCTATGGAGGCTCACCCCTCCACTTT. It encodes CASSDLYGGSPLHF.

This chain connects TRBV5-5 to TRBJ2-2; D is unclear. The length of the CDR3 is 16 residues. The V gene's germline CDR1 is SGHKS and CDR2 YYEKEE (reference sequence). V gave up 5 bases and J gave up 4 bases, with 18 bases separating them. In nucleotides, the CDR3 is TGTGCCAGCAGTCTCACGAGTTCCCCTGGCACCGGGGAGCTGTTTTTT. Protein: CASSLTSSPGTGELFF.

This clone was counted a few times. V and J are TRBV19 and TRBJ2-7; D might be TRBD1 (5 bases). Trimming shortened V by 5 bases and J by 2 bases, and 19 bases separated the two germline ends. The CDR3 is made up of 16 amino acids. Germline CDR1 is LNHDA and CDR2 is SQIVND (reference sequence). CDR3 DNA sequence: TGTGCCAGTAGTTATGACAGCACCCGTACTACCTACGAGCAGTACTTC. Translated: CASSYDSTRTTYEQYF.

The rearrangement links TRBV5-1 to TRBJ1-4; TRBD1 matches at 7 bases. The CDR3 loop spans 14 amino acids. Per the germline V gene, CDR1 is SGHRS and CDR2 is YFSETQ. The V gene end was trimmed by 4 bases and the J gene end by 8 bases; junction bases not matched to a gene: 8. CDR3 bases: TGCGCCAGCAGCCCGAGACAGGGTGCGGAAAAACTGTTTTTT. Translated, it gives CASSPRQGAEKLFF.

The J gene is TRBJ2-7, the V gene TRBV5-5, with D possibly TRBD1 on 5 matching bases. V was shortened by 0 bases and J by 2 bases, with 9 bases between the two germline ends. Germline V gives CDR1 SGHKS, CDR2 YYEKEE (reference sequence). The CDR3 totals 14 residues. This chain's CDR3 is CASSLGQKAYEQYF. CDR3 DNA sequence: TGTGCCAGCAGCTTGGGACAGAAAGCCTACGAGCAGTACTTC.

This chain links TRBV14 with TRBJ1-2, with no clear D. V was trimmed by 1 base and J by 2 bases, leaving 5 bases between them. The germline V gene has CDR1 SGHDN and CDR2 FVKESK. This CDR3 is built from 13 residues. The CDR3 bases are TGTGCCAGCAGCCAAGGAGGGAACTATGGCTACACCTTC. Protein product: CASSQGGNYGYTF. Complete variable domain (other parts from reference TRBV14 and TRBJ1-2): EAGVTQFPSHSVIEKGQTVTLRCDPISGHDNLYWYRRVMGKEIKFLLHFVKESKQDESGMPNNRFLAERTGGTYSTLKVQPAELEDSGVYFCASSQGGNYGYTFGSGTRLTVV.

This chain connects TRBV4-3 to TRBJ1-1, with 9 bases matching TRBD1. The J segment lost 4 bases and the V segment lost 2 bases, leaving 2 bases of the junction unmatched. CDR1 and CDR2 from the germline V gene are LGHNA and YSLEER. The CDR3 has 14 amino acids. The CDR3 spells CASSQKDRGTEAFF. In DNA, the CDR3 is TGCGCCAGCAGCCAAAAGGACAGGGGCACTGAAGCTTTCTTT.

This clone has more than one count but fewer than ten. The DNA for the CDR3 is TGTGCCAGCTCACCAGGCGGGGGCAGGGAAAAACTGTTTTTT. Translated: CASSPGGGREKLFF. The chain combines TRBV18 with TRBJ1-4, with TRBD1 as a possible D gene (6 bases). The V gene's germline CDR1 is KGHSH and CDR2 LQKENI. The CDR3 length is 14 residues. The V end was cut by 2 bases, the J end by 8 bases, with 12 bases between.

The V and J genes are TRBV11-2 and TRBJ2-5, with 7 bases matching TRBD1. This CDR3 contains 14 residues. Per germline, CDR1 SGHAT and CDR2 FQNNGV. Germline trimming cut 5 bases from V and 5 bases from J; bases unmatched to any gene: 8. CDR3 nucleotides: TGTGCCAGCAGCCAGGGGGACCCTCTGGAGACCCAGTACTTC. It is translated as CASSQGDPLETQYF. The full variable domain, rest sourced from reference TRBV11-2 and TRBJ2-5, is EAGVAQSPRYKIIEKRQSVAFWCNPISGHATLYWYQQILGQGPKLLIQFQNNGVVDDSQLPKDRFSAERLKGVDSTLKIQPAKLEDSAVYLCASSQGDPLETQYFGPGTRLLVL.